The text below deals with one T cell receptor beta chain. V shed 8 bases and J shed 5 bases, with 22 bases lying between them. Germline V CDR1 and CDR2: SGHNT, YENEEA. The CDR3 runs to 16 residues. This specimen belongs to a study of shared clonotypes between healthy human individuals. Using immunoSEQ multiplex PCR, the repertoire was profiled, and TCRdb retains in-frame clones only, with some absent. The sample records 1,500,000 or so clones, roughly 96% being singletons. The receptor was isolated from a man aged 25 to 40 in good health. The chain couples TRBV11-3 to TRBJ2-1; the D gene could be TRBD1 or TRBD2 (5 bases each). The specimen sequenced was naive CD4+ T cells sorted from blood. Subset indicated: CD45RA+ positively selected. The CDR3: CASASGVGQGNNEQFF. CDR3 sequence (DNA): TGTGCCAGCGCCTCCGGGGTGGGCCAGGGCAACAATGAGCAGTTCTTC. Based on the CDR3 plus reference TRBV11-3 and TRBJ2-1, the full variable domain is EAGVVQSPRYKIIEKKQPVAFWCNPISGHNTLYWYLQNLGQGPELLIRYENEEAVDDSQLPKDRFSAERLKGVDSTLKIQPAELGDSAVYLCASASGVGQGNNEQFFGPGTRLTVL.